The subject of this entry is one T cell receptor (beta chain). Its target is not known. This record belongs to a study of breast tumors, draining lymph nodes, adjacent tissues. Axillary draining lymph nodes of breast cancer patients supplied the node samples. Whole-study results and caveats: Luminal-like breast cancer showed significantly higher tumor–nontumor repertoire similarity than basal-like.

TCRdb reanalysed the multiplex PCR reads using MiXCR and keeps one entry per CDR3 protein. The sample holds about 130,000 distinct CDR3 sequences, nearly 20% seen once. Specimen: axillary lymph node tissue. This receptor was identified in a female donor with breast cancer. Some clones in this sample may be carry-over from other donors' samples.

Here the CDR3 reads CASSVGSGGAYIQYF. CDR3 sequence (DNA): TGTGCCAGCAGCGTAGGTAGCGGGGGGGCGTACATTCAGTACTTC. V gene TRBV9 combines with J gene TRBJ2-4; 11 bases map to TRBD2. The V and J ends lost 0 bases and 8 bases, in that order; junction bases with no gene match: 4. The CDR3 covers 15 residues. Germline V gives CDR1 SGDLS, CDR2 YYNGEE.